This TCR beta chain is from a study of T cells in Graves' hyperthyroidism and ophthalmopathy. General study findings and limits: Most thyroid-expanded clonotypes above 0.001 were also found in blood.

Germline lookup yields CDR1 SGHDN and CDR2 FVKESK. CDR3 length: 13 residues. Trimming stripped 3 bases from V and 1 base from J, with 6 bases between. Notes on this clonotype: Antigen specificity is unknown.

RNA transcripts served as the template for amplifying TCR beta CDR3 regions. A set of HTBI primers served as the primers for a first-round RT-PCR of the TCR CDR3. From the multiplex PCR reads, TCRdb called clonotypes with MiXCR, one entry per CDR3 protein. The sample yields about 210,000 distinct CDR3 sequences, roughly a sixth seen once. Source material: blood. The sequence came from a man aged 50 or older with Graves' hyperthyroidism. This chain joins TRBV14 and TRBJ1-2, with D uncertain. Here the CDR3 DNA reads TGTGCCAGCAGCCAGGACCTTAACTATGGCTACACCTTC. This gives the protein CASSQDLNYGYTF.